These 22 T cell receptor beta chains came from one sample sequenced in a study of blood T cell repertoires in COVID-19. Sequencing used immunoSEQ multiplex PCR; TCRdb keeps in-frame clones, though not all of them. The table has roughly 200,000 clones, around 90% seen once. Sequenced: PBMCs or T cells enriched from blood (not recorded which). All receptors come from a man aged 18-30 years with acute COVID-19.

The genes are TRBV19 and TRBJ1-6; 8 bases map to TRBD1. Germline V gene data show CDR1 as LNHDA and CDR2 as SQIVND (reference sequence). The V gene end was trimmed by 0 bases and the J gene end by 8 bases; junction bases not matched to a gene: 6. CDR3 length: 16 amino acids. The DNA of the CDR3 is TGTGCCAGTAGTATAGACACCGGGACAGGATATTCACCCCTCCACTTT. This translates into CASSIDTGTGYSPLHF.

The V gene is TRBV10-1, the J gene TRBJ2-2; TRBD2 matches 8 bases. CDR3 length: 15 amino acids. CDR1 is WNHNN and CDR2 is SYGVQD in the germline V gene (reference sequence). Trimming at V came to 3 bases and at J to 0 bases, leaving 0 bases not matched to a gene. The chain's CDR3 is CASSEAGANTGELFF. The CDR3 bases are TGCGCCAGCAGTGAAGCGGGAGCGAACACCGGGGAGCTGTTTTTT.

CDR3: CASSLWDRVTGANVLTF. The CDR3 nucleotides read TGTGCCAGCAGCTTATGGGACAGGGTCACCGGGGCCAACGTCCTGACTTTC. J is TRBJ2-6 and V is TRBV7-8; 9 nucleotides line up with TRBD1. V was clipped by 2 bases and J by 4 bases; unmatched bases: 6. The CDR3 contains 17 residues. CDR1 is SGHVS, CDR2 FQNEAQ, per germline.

The chain employs TRBV5-1 and TRBJ2-2; no clear D. CDR3 length: 13 residues. Trimming took 4 bases from V and 7 from J, leaving 11 bases between them. CDR1 and CDR2 (germline): SGHRS, YFSETQ. In DNA, the CDR3 is TGCGCCAGCAGCCGACTTGAAGGCGGGGAGCTGTTTTTT. This sequence encodes CASSRLEGGELFF.

The DNA of the CDR3 is TGCGCCAGCAGCCAAGATCTGGGCAGCCCAGAAGCTTTCTTT. Amino acids: CASSQDLGSPEAFF. The chain has TRBV4-3 and TRBJ1-1; D is unclear. This CDR3 has 14 residues. Germline CDR1 LGHNA, CDR2 YSLEER. The V end was cut by 0 bases, the J end by 8 bases, with 13 bases between.

V gene TRBV28 combines with J gene TRBJ1-2; 10 nucleotides align to TRBD1. From germline, CDR1 is MDHEN and CDR2 SYDVKM. J lost 8 bases, V lost 6 bases, and 6 bases had no gene match. CDR3 length: 13 residues. The CDR3 DNA is TGTGCCAGCAGCCCCGGGACAGGGGAAGGCTACACCTTC. It yields the protein CASSPGTGEGYTF.

The J gene is TRBJ1-6, the V gene TRBV18; D is undetermined. Trimming took 6 bases from V and 4 from J, leaving 7 bases between them. Germline-derived CDR1 and CDR2 are KGHSH and LQKENI. The CDR3 has 13 residues. The CDR3 coding sequence is TGTGCCAGCTCTCCCGGGTATAATTCACCCCTCCACTTT. Its translation is CASSPGYNSPLHF.

This chain connects TRBV4-2 to TRBJ2-7, with 9 nucleotides matching TRBD1. The CDR3 is 15 residues long. The germline CDR1 and CDR2 sequences are LGHNA and YNFKEQ. The J segment lost 2 bases and the V segment lost 1 base, leaving 3 bases of the junction unmatched. CDR3 in DNA: TGTGCCAGCAGCCAAGGGACAGGGGAAACCTACGAGCAGTACTTC. Translation gives CASSQGTGETYEQYF.

This clone was observed a single time. This rearrangement joins TRBV5-4 to TRBJ2-7; weak D call: TRBD1 (6 bases). The CDR3 has 14 amino acids. V lost 1 base, J lost 7 bases, and 15 bases lay in between. The germline V gene has CDR1 SGHNT and CDR2 YYREEE (reference sequence). As DNA, the CDR3 is TGTGCCAGCAGCTTGTCCGGGACATTCGGGGAGCAGTACTTC. As protein: CASSLSGTFGEQYF.

The V and J genes are TRBV28 and TRBJ2-1; 11 bases fit TRBD2. This CDR3 region has 18 residues. V lost 2 bases, J lost 6 bases, and 12 bases stayed unmatched. From germline, CDR1 is MDHEN and CDR2 SYDVKM. CDR3 sequence (DNA): TGTGCCAGCAGTTTAAACCCACCTCTAGCGGGAGGTTTCAATGAGCAGTTCTTC. Its translation is CASSLNPPLAGGFNEQFF.

The chain employs TRBV12-3 or TRBV12-4 and TRBJ1-1; the D gene is possibly TRBD1 (5 bases). The CDR3 contains 13 residues. Deletions cut 2 bases from V and 6 bases from J, with 10 bases between. CDR3 amino acids: CASSLSGVPEAFF. CDR3 DNA sequence: TGTGCCAGCAGTTTATCGGGGGTCCCTGAAGCTTTCTTT.

This clone was seen once. This chain joins TRBV10-1 and TRBJ2-2; TRBD1 matches 10 bases. The length of the CDR3 is 19 residues. J lost 7 bases, V lost 3 bases, and 17 bases had no gene match. Germline CDR1 and CDR2: WNHNN and SYGVQD (reference sequence). CDR3 nucleotides: TGCGCCAGCAGTGATGGCCGTACAGGGACAGGGGTTCGGAGCGGGGAGCTGTTTTTT. Amino acids: CASSDGRTGTGVRSGELFF.

The V call is TRBV19, the J call TRBJ2-3; 7 positions agree with TRBD2. There are 14 residues in the CDR3. J lost 4 bases, V lost 4 bases, and 5 bases had no gene match. CDR1 and CDR2 from the germline V gene are LNHDA and SQIVND (reference sequence). The CDR3 protein is CASSNSGTSDTQYF. DNA of the CDR3: TGTGCCAGTAGTAACAGCGGGACTTCAGATACGCAGTATTTT.

The J gene is TRBJ2-3, the V gene TRBV6-2 or TRBV6-3, with no clear D. With 2 bases removed from V and 2 bases from J, the gap between germline ends came to 11 bases. CDR3 length equals 15 residues. Germline CDR1 is MNHEY and CDR2 is SVGEGT. CDR3 DNA sequence: TGTGCCAGCAGTTACGCGGCGGTGGTCACAGATACGCAGTATTTT. This gives the protein CASSYAAVVTDTQYF.

The chain carries TRBV6-5 and TRBJ2-7, with D possibly TRBD1 on 6 matching bases. The CDR3 has 14 residues. Per germline, CDR1 MNHEY and CDR2 SVGAGI. V lost 8 bases and J 2 bases, leaving 16 bases between the germline ends. In DNA, the CDR3 is TGTGCCAGCGAGACCTGGACAGCGACCTACGAGCAGTACTTC. As protein: CASETWTATYEQYF.

The chain has TRBV7-2 and TRBJ1-6, with unresolved D. The CDR3 has 17 residues. Trimming removed 1 base from V and 6 bases from J, with 16 bases in between. Per germline, CDR1 SGHTA and CDR2 FQGNSA. CDR3 loop: CASSLGFRARGNSPLHF. CDR3 nucleotides: TGTGCCAGCAGCTTAGGGTTCCGGGCCCGGGGTAATTCACCCCTCCACTTT.

The V and J genes are TRBV28 and TRBJ2-7; D not certain. V lost 6 bases to trimming and J lost 6 bases, with 12 bases between them. The CDR3 spans 12 residues. CDR1 is MDHEN, CDR2 SYDVKM, per germline. The CDR3 sequence: CASSGEQAEQYF. The CDR3 DNA reads TGTGCCAGCAGCGGTGAGCAGGCCGAGCAGTACTTC.

The chain has TRBV6-4 and TRBJ2-3; the match to TRBD2 covers 10 bases. J was trimmed by 5 bases and V by 6 bases; bases with no gene match: 11. The CDR3 consists of 16 residues. Looked up from germline, CDR1 is MRHNA and CDR2 is SNTAGT. The CDR3 here is CASSPSGSSAVDTQYF. CDR3 nucleotides: TGTGCCAGCAGCCCTAGCGGGAGCAGCGCGGTAGATACGCAGTATTTT.

The CDR3 DNA follows: TGTGCCAGCAGACCTCCCCCTACCACAGATACGCAGTATTTT. Protein product: CASRPPPTTDTQYF. The rearrangement joins TRBV6-5 to TRBJ2-3; D is unclear. The germline V gene encodes CDR1 MNHEY and CDR2 SVGAGI. This CDR3 comprises 14 residues. Trimming stripped 6 bases from V and 2 bases from J, with 12 bases between.

Here the CDR3 DNA reads TGCGCCAGCAGTCAGTCCCGGGACAGGGACACAGATACGCAGTATTTT. It translates to CASSQSRDRDTDTQYF. The chain employs TRBV23-1 and TRBJ2-3; TRBD1 aligns across 9 bases. TRBV23-1 has ORF status, its function being uncertain. The CDR3 contains 16 residues. Trimming at V came to 3 bases and at J to 2 bases, leaving 6 bases not matched to a gene.

V usage is TRBV3-1 (or the pseudogene TRBV3-2) and J usage is TRBJ2-7, with 7 nucleotides matching TRBD2. CDR3 length: 15 residues. V was clipped by 0 bases and J by 5 bases; unmatched bases: 7. Germline V CDR1 and CDR2: LGHDT, YNNKEL (reference sequence). CDR3 nucleotide sequence: TGTGCCAGCAGCCAAGATCTCTCGGGGGGAAACGAGCAGTACTTC. This codes for CASSQDLSGGNEQYF.

The V call is TRBV5-6, the J call TRBJ1-4, with D uncertain. Germline V CDR1 and CDR2: SGHDT, YYEEEE. The CDR3 loop spans 15 amino acids. Trimming shortened V by 0 bases and J by 0 bases, and 6 bases separated the two germline ends. The CDR3 nucleotides read TGTGCCAGCAGCTTGGTGACAACAACTAATGAAAAACTGTTTTTT. Translated, it gives CASSLVTTTNEKLFF.